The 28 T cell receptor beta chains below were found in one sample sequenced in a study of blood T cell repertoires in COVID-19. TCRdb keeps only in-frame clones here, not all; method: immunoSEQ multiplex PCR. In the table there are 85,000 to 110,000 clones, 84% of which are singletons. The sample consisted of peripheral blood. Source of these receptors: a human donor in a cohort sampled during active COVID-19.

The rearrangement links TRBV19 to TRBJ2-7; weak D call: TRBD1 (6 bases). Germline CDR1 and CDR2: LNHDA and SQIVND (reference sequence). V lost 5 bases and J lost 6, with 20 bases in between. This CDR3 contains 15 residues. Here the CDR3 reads CASSARGRFSSEQYF. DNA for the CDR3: TGTGCCAGTAGTGCCAGGGGAAGGTTTTCGTCCGAGCAGTACTTC.

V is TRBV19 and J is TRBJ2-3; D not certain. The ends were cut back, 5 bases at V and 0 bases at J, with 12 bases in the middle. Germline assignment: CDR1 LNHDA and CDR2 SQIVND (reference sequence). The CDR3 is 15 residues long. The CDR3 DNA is TGTGCCAGTAGTTTCCGCCAAACTAGCACAGATACGCAGTATTTT. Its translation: CASSFRQTSTDTQYF. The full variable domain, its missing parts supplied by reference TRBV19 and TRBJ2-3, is DGGITQSPKYLFRKEGQNVTLSCEQNLNHDAMYWYRQDPGQGLRLIYYSQIVNDFQKGDIAEGYSVSREKKESFPLTVTSAQKNPTAFYLCASSFRQTSTDTQYFGPGTRLTVL.

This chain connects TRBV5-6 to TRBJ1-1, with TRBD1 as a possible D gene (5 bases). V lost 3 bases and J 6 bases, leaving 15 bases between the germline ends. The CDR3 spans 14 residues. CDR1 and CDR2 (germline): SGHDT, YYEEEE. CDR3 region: CASSYVRGVAEAFF. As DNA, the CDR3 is TGTGCCAGCAGCTATGTTAGGGGCGTCGCTGAAGCTTTCTTT.

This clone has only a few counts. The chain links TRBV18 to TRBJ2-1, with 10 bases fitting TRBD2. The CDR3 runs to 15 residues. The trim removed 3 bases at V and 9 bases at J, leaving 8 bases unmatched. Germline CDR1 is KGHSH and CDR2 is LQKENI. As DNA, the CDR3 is TGTGCCAGCTCACCTGGAGCGGGGGGGCAGGGTGAGCAGTTCTTC. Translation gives CASSPGAGGQGEQFF. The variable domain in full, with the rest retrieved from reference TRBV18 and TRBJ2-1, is NAGVMQNPRHLVRRRGQEARLRCSPMKGHSHVYWYRQLPEEGLKFMVYLQKENIIDESGMPKERFSAEFPKEGPSILRIQQVVRGDSAAYFCASSPGAGGQGEQFFGPGTRLTVL.

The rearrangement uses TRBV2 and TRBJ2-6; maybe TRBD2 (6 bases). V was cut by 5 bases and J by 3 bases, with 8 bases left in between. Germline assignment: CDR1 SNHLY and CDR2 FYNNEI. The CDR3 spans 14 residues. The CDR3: CASSNGGGANVLTF. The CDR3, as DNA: TGTGCCAGCAGTAACGGGGGTGGGGCCAACGTCCTGACTTTC. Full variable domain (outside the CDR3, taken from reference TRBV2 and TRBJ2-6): EPEVTQTPSHQVTQMGQEVILRCVPISNHLYFYWYRQILGQKVEFLVSFYNNEISEKSEIFDDQFSVERPDGSNFTLKIRSTKLEDSAMYFCASSNGGGANVLTFGAGSRLTVL.

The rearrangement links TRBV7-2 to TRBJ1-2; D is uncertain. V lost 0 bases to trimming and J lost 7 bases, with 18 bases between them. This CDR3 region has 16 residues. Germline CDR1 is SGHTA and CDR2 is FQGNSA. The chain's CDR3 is CASSLALGPRDGGYTF. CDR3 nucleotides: TGTGCCAGCAGCTTAGCCTTAGGTCCCCGGGATGGTGGCTACACCTTC.

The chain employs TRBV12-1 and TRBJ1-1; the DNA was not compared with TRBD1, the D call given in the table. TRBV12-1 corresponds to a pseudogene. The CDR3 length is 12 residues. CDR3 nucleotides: TGTGCCAGCAGGAATTCGACAGGCGAAGCTTTCTTT. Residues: CASRNSTGEAFF.

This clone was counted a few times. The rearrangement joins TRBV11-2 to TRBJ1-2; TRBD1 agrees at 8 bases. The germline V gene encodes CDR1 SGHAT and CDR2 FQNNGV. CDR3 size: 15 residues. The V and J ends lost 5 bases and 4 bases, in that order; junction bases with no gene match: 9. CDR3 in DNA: TGTGCCAGCAGCCCAGCGGCAGGGGGCGGCTATGGCTACACCTTC. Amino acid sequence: CASSPAAGGGYGYTF.

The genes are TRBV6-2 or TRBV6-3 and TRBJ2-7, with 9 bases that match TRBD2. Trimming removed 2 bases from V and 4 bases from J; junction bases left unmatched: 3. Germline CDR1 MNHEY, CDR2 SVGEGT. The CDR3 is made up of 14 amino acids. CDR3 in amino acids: CASSYHGLAYEQYF. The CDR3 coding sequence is TGTGCCAGCAGTTACCATGGACTAGCGTACGAGCAGTACTTC.

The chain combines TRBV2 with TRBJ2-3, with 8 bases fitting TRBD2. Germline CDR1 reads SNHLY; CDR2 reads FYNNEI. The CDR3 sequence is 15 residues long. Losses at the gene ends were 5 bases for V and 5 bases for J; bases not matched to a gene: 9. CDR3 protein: CASSLGLGWGDTQYF. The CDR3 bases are TGTGCCAGCAGTTTGGGACTAGGCTGGGGAGATACGCAGTATTTT.

The CDR3 nucleotides are TGTGCCAGCAGCCAACGTGACGGAGAATCCCATGGCTACACCTTC. Protein product: CASSQRDGESHGYTF. V gene TRBV3-1 (or the pseudogene TRBV3-2) combines with J gene TRBJ1-2, with D uncertain. V dropped 2 bases and J dropped 6 bases, with 16 bases sitting between them. Per the germline V gene, CDR1 is LGHDT and CDR2 is YNNKEL (reference sequence). The CDR3 spans 15 residues.

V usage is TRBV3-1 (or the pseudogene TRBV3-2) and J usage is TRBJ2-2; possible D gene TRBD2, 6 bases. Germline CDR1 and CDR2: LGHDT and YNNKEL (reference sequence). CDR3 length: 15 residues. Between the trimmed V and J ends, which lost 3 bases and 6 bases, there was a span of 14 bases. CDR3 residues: CASSHLRLGAGELFF. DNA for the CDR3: TGTGCCAGCAGCCATCTGCGACTAGGGGCCGGGGAGCTGTTTTTT.

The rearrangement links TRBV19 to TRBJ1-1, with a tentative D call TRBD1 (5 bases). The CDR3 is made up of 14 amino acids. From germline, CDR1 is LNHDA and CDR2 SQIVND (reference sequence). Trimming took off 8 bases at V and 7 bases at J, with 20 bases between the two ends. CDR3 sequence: CASSGGTQSGEAFF. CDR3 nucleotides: TGTGCCAGTTCAGGAGGGACTCAATCGGGTGAAGCTTTCTTT.

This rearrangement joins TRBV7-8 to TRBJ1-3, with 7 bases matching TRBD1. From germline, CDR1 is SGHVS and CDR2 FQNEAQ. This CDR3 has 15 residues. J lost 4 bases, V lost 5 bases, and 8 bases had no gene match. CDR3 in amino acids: CASSLGPGQGNTIYF. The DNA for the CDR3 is TGTGCCAGCAGCCTCGGTCCGGGACAGGGAAACACCATATATTTT.

In DNA, the CDR3 is TGTGCCTGGGGACCGGGGCAAGAGACCCAGTACTTC. It specifies CAWGPGQETQYF. J is TRBJ2-5 and V is TRBV30, with D perhaps TRBD2 (5 bases). This CDR3 contains 12 residues. Germline V lookup: CDR1 GTSNPN, CDR2 SVGIG (reference sequence). Trimming pared 5 bases from V and 2 bases from J, leaving 9 bases between.

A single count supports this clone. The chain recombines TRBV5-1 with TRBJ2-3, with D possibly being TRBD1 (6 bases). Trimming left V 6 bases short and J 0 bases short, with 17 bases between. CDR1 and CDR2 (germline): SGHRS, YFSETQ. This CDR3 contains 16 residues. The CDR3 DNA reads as TGCGCCAGCACTCGGACAGATACCACTAGCACAGATACGCAGTATTTT. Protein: CASTRTDTTSTDTQYF.

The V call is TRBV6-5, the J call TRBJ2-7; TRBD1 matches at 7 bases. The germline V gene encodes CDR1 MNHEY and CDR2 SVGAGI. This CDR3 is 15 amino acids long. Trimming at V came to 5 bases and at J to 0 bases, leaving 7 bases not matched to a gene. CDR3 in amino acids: CASSMGTASSYEQYF. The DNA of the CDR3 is TGTGCCAGCAGTATGGGGACAGCCAGCTCCTACGAGCAGTACTTC.

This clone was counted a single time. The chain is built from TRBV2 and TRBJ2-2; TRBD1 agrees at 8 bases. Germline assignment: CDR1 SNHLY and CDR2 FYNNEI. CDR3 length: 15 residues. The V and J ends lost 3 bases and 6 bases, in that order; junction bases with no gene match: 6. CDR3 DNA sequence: TGTGCCAGCAGTGAGAGAGGGACAGGCTCCGGGGAGCTGTTTTTT. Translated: CASSERGTGSGELFF.

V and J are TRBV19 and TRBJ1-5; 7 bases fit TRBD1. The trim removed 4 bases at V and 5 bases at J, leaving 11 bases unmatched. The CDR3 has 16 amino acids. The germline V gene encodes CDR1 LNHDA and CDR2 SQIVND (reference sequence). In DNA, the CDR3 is TGTGCCAGTAGTAACTACAGGGGAAAAATGGATCAGCCCCAGCATTTT. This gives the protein CASSNYRGKMDQPQHF.

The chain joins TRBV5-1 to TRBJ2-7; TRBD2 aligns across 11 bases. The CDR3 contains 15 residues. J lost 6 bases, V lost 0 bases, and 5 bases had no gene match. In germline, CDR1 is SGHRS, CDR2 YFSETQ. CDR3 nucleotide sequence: TGCGCCAGCAGCTTGGATACTAGCGGGGGTAGCGAGCAGTACTTC. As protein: CASSLDTSGGSEQYF.

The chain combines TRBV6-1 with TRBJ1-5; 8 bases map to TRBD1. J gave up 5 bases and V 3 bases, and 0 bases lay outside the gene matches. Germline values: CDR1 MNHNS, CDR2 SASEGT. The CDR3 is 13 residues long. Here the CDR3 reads CASSETGDQPQHF. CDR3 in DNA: TGTGCCAGCAGTGAGACAGGGGATCAGCCCCAGCATTTT.

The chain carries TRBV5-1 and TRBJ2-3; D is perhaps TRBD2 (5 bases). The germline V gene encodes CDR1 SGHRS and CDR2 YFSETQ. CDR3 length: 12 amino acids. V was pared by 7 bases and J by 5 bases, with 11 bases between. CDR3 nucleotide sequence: TGCGCCAGCGGGCGTGAGGGAGATACGCAGTATTTT. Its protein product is CASGREGDTQYF.

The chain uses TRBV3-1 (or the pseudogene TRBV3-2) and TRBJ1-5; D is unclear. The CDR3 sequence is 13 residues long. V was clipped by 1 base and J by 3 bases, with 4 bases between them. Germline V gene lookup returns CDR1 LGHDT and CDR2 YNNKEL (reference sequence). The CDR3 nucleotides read TGTGCCAGCAGCCAAGGACTCAATCAGCCCCAGCATTTT. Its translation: CASSQGLNQPQHF.

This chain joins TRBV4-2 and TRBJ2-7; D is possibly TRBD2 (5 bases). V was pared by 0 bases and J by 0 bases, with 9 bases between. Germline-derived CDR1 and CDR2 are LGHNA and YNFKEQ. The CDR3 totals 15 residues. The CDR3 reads CASSQEGAVSYEQYF. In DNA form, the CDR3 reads TGTGCCAGCAGCCAAGAGGGAGCGGTCTCCTACGAGCAGTACTTC.

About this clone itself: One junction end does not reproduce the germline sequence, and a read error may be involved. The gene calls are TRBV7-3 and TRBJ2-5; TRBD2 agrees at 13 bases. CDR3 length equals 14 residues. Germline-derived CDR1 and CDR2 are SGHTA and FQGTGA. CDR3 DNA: TGTGCCAGCAGCCGTATAGGAACTAGCGGGGGGGCGGACTTC. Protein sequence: CASSRIGTSGGADF.

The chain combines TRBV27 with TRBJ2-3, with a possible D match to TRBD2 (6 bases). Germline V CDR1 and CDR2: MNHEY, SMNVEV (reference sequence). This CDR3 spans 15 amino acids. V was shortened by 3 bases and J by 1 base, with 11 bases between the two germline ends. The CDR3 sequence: CASSFWAGRTDTQYF. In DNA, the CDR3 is TGTGCCAGCAGTTTCTGGGCGGGGCGCACAGATACGCAGTATTTT.

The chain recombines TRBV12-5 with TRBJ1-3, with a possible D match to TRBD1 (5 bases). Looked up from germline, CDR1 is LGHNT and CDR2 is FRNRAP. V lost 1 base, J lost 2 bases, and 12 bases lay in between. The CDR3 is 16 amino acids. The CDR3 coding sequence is TGTGCTAGTGGTTTGGAATCAGGGCAAGCTGGAAACACCATATATTTT. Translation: CASGLESGQAGNTIYF. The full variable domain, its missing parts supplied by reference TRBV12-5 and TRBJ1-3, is DARVTQTPRHKVTEMGQEVTMRCQPILGHNTVFWYRQTMMQGLELLAYFRNRAPLDDSGMPKDRFSAEMPDATLATLKIQPSEPRDSAVYFCASGLESGQAGNTIYFGEGSWLTVV.

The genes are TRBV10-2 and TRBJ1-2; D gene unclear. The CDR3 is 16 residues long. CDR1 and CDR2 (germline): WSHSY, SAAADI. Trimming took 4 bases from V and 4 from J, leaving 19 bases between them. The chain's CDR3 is CASSAGIGLVGYGYTF. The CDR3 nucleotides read TGCGCCAGCAGTGCCGGGATAGGGTTAGTTGGCTATGGCTACACCTTC.